This T cell receptor (beta chain) was identified in a study of tumor-infiltrating lymphocytes in localized non-small cell lung cancer. Sequencing was performed with immunoSEQ multiplex PCR; in TCRdb, only in-frame clones are kept and a portion is missing. The profile shows 9,000 to 15,000 clones, 67% of them singletons. Germline-derived CDR1 and CDR2 are LNHDA and SQIVND (reference sequence). V shed 3 bases and J 1 base; nucleotides not matched to a gene: 3. The CDR3 covers 16 residues. Of note for this clone: Antigen unknown.

General study results and limits: Tumors had more T cell infiltration than uninvolved lung, per TCRbeta sequencing and CD3 counts.

The source of this sequence is a human donor with non-small cell lung cancer. V usage is TRBV19 and J usage is TRBJ2-1, with TRBD1 matching over 10 bases. The sample comprised uninvolved lung tissue not adjacent to the tumor. The CDR3 loop is CASSIWTGGSYNEQFF. CDR3 bases: TGTGCCAGTAGTATCTGGACAGGGGGGTCCTACAATGAGCAGTTCTTC.